This TCR beta chain was recorded in a study of blood T cells in healthy people across ages. The CDR3 has 14 residues. Trimming shortened V by 0 bases and J by 5 bases, and 10 bases separated the two germline ends. CDR1 LGHDT and CDR2 YNNKEL come from the germline V gene (reference sequence). PBMCs were isolated at a quantity of at least 6 million per sample. Using a J-beta primer mix together with a sample-barcoded 5' primer, a second PCR was run for roughly 7 to 11 cycles. Each CDR3 protein gets one entry after TCRdb re-called the 5' RACE reads with MiXCR. The top ten clones hold under 20% of a sample with 550,000 to 700,000 distinct CDR3 sequences, 27% of them seen once. This clonotype appeared a few times. The CDR3 carries no conserved terminal phenylalanine or tryptophan, so it likely arises from a read error.

The receptor's source is a woman in her seventies in good health. The chain uses TRBV3-1 and TRBJ1-1, with D maybe TRBD1 (5 bases). The specimen sequenced was blood. The CDR3 DNA follows: TGTGCCAGCAGCCAAGAGGGGGGAGAGACTGAAGCTTTCCTT. It specifies CASSQEGGETEAFL.